One and the same sample provided the 30 T cell receptor beta chains below, sequenced in a study of T cells in Graves' hyperthyroidism and ophthalmopathy. It was RNA transcripts that yielded the amplified TCR beta CDR3 regions. Primed by the HTBI set, a first-round RT-PCR was run on the TCR CDR3. One entry per CDR3 protein results from TCRdb running MiXCR on the multiplex PCR reads. Among about 380,000 distinct CDR3 sequences listed, 18% were seen once. The specimen sequenced was blood. These receptors were obtained from a man between 18 and 35 years old with Graves' ophthalmopathy.

The genes are TRBV28 and TRBJ1-2; D is undetermined. Trimming took 2 bases from V and 5 from J, leaving 12 bases between them. This CDR3 comprises 14 residues. Germline loops: CDR1 MDHEN, CDR2 SYDVKM. CDR3 in amino acids: CASSLMEPLYGYTF. CDR3 coding DNA: TGTGCCAGCAGTTTAATGGAGCCACTTTATGGCTACACCTTC.

This clonotype was counted between two and nine times. The CDR3 DNA reads TGTGCCAGCAGTTACTCGCTCTCCGAGCAGTACTTC. This encodes CASSYSLSEQYF. The chain carries TRBV6-2 or TRBV6-3 and TRBJ2-7, with no clear D. The germline V gene encodes CDR1 MNHEY and CDR2 SVGEGT. The CDR3 has 12 amino acids. Trimming stripped 0 bases from V and 6 bases from J, with 6 bases between.

This clonotype has a count of ten or more. This rearrangement joins TRBV24-1 to TRBJ2-3; D not resolved. V shed 7 bases and J shed 5 bases, with 3 bases lying between them. The length of the CDR3 is 10 residues. Per germline, CDR1 KGHDR and CDR2 SFDVKD. The CDR3 bases are TGTGCCACCAGAGGAGATACGCAGTATTTT. This translates into CATRGDTQYF.

V is TRBV5-1 and J is TRBJ2-3, with TRBD2 matching over 11 bases. Looked up from germline, CDR1 is SGHRS and CDR2 is YFSETQ. CDR3 length: 15 amino acids. V lost 9 bases and J lost 6; bases outside the gene matches: 12. The CDR3 DNA sequence: TGCGCCACCCAACTTAGCGGGGGGGCTGCGGATACGCAGTATTTT. It yields the protein CATQLSGGAADTQYF.

This clonotype was detected ten times or more. V gene TRBV6-5 combines with J gene TRBJ2-1; D unresolved. The CDR3 is 15 amino acids. V was shortened by 2 bases and J by 3 bases, with 11 bases between the two germline ends. The germline gives CDR1 MNHEY, CDR2 SVGAGI. The CDR3 protein is CASSYKGPNYNEQFF. The CDR3 coding sequence is TGTGCCAGCAGTTACAAGGGCCCCAACTACAATGAGCAGTTCTTC.

CDR3 bases: TGCAGTGCTCCCCACAGCGGGAGGGCCTATACCGAGACCCAGTACTTC. It is translated as CSAPHSGRAYTETQYF. The V gene is TRBV20-1, the J gene TRBJ2-5; 10 bases are a match to TRBD2. Germline V lookup: CDR1 DFQATT, CDR2 SNEGSKA (reference sequence). The CDR3 sequence is 16 residues long. Trimming at V came to 5 bases and at J to 5 bases, leaving 14 bases not matched to a gene.

This clonotype came up many times. The chain joins TRBV24-1 to TRBJ1-2; D is uncertain. The length of the CDR3 is 12 residues. CDR1 is KGHDR, CDR2 SFDVKD, per germline. Between the trimmed V and J ends, which lost 1 base and 3 bases, there was a span of 2 bases. In DNA, the CDR3 is TGTGCCACCAGTGATTTTGACTATGGCTACACCTTC. Encoded protein: CATSDFDYGYTF.

This clonotype was recorded a few times. This chain links TRBV3-1 with TRBJ2-2, with TRBD2 matching 13 bases. The CDR3 has 14 amino acids. V trimming: 11 bases; J trimming: 5 bases; junction bases outside the gene matches: 5. Germline CDR1 is LGHDT and CDR2 is YNNKEL (reference sequence). In nucleotides, the CDR3 is TGTGCCGCCTGGACTAGCGGGGGAACCGGGGAGCTGTTTTTT. As protein: CAAWTSGGTGELFF.

Of note for this clonotype: A much bigger clone sits one base away, suggesting this may be a read error. The rearrangement joins TRBV5-1 to TRBJ1-5; D is undetermined. Germline assignment: CDR1 SGHRS and CDR2 YFSETQ. The CDR3 has 14 amino acids. The CDR3 DNA reads TGCGCCGGCAGTTCAGAGGGCGCCGATCAGCCCCAGCATTTT. It codes for CAGSSEGADQPQHF.

The genes are TRBV4-1 and TRBJ1-4; weak D call: TRBD1 (6 bases). The CDR3 totals 17 residues. Germline lookup yields CDR1 MGHRA and CDR2 YSYEKL. V lost 3 bases and J 8 bases, leaving 22 bases between the germline ends. CDR3 loop: CASSHPLPGQIGEKLFF. CDR3 sequence (DNA): TGCGCCAGCAGCCACCCCCTTCCGGGACAAATTGGGGAAAAACTGTTTTTT.

This clonotype was seen ten or more times. The chain carries TRBV12-3 or TRBV12-4 and TRBJ2-3, with D tentatively TRBD2 (6 bases). The CDR3 extends over 13 amino acids. Between the trimmed V and J ends, which lost 8 bases and 1 base, there was a span of 10 bases. Here the CDR3 DNA reads TGTGCCAGCGGGGGGTCGGGCACAGATACGCAGTATTTT. Translation gives CASGGSGTDTQYF.

The chain is built from TRBV29-1 and TRBJ2-2; D remains unclear. CDR3 length equals 16 residues. With 2 bases removed from V and 1 base from J, the gap between germline ends came to 14 bases. Germline V lookup: CDR1 SQVTM, CDR2 ANQGSEA. CDR3 residues: CSVEPGWAENTGELFF. CDR3 DNA: TGCAGCGTTGAACCCGGGTGGGCAGAGAACACCGGGGAGCTGTTTTTT.

The V and J genes are TRBV5-5 and TRBJ2-7; tentative D call: TRBD1 (6 bases). V lost 4 bases and J lost 3, with 8 bases in between. This CDR3 region has 12 residues. CDR1 and CDR2 (germline): SGHKS, YYEKEE (reference sequence). CDR3 amino acids: CASSEGHYEQYF. In DNA form, the CDR3 reads TGTGCCAGCAGCGAGGGACACTACGAGCAGTACTTC.

J is TRBJ2-2 and V is TRBV20-1; D perhaps matches TRBD1 (6 bases). V dropped 6 bases and J dropped 4 bases, with 15 bases sitting between them. CDR1 and CDR2 (germline): DFQATT, SNEGSKA (reference sequence). This CDR3 has 14 residues. In DNA, the CDR3 is TGCAGTGCGAAACAGGGTCGGAGCACCGGGGAGCTGTTTTTT. This translates into CSAKQGRSTGELFF.

At least ten counts were recorded for this clonotype. The chain recombines TRBV3-1 with TRBJ2-7; D call uncertain. The CDR3 consists of 12 residues. Trimming pared 1 base from V and 4 bases from J, leaving 5 bases between. The germline V gene encodes CDR1 LGHDT and CDR2 YNNKEL (reference sequence). The CDR3 here is CASSQVPYEQYF. The CDR3 DNA reads as TGTGCCAGCAGCCAAGTTCCTTACGAGCAGTACTTC.

This clonotype was observed a few times. This sequence joins TRBV29-1 and TRBJ2-7; 9 bases line up with TRBD1. Trimming at V came to 3 bases and at J to 7 bases, leaving 10 bases not matched to a gene. Germline V lookup: CDR1 SQVTM, CDR2 ANQGSEA. This CDR3 has 14 amino acids. CDR3 nucleotides: TGCAGCGTTGAGAGGCGCGGACAGGGGAATGAGCAGTACTTC. Translated: CSVERRGQGNEQYF.

In this sample, this clonotype turned up a few times. The V and J genes are TRBV6-2 or TRBV6-3 and TRBJ1-2; D is possibly TRBD1 (6 bases). Germline V gives CDR1 MNHEY, CDR2 SVGEGT. V was shortened by 8 bases and J by 5 bases, with 18 bases between the two germline ends. This CDR3 spans 14 amino acids. The DNA for the CDR3 is TGTGCCAGCGGACCGGGACACATAAGATATGGCTACACCTTC. This codes for CASGPGHIRYGYTF.

This clonotype occurred many times. This chain links TRBV5-1 with TRBJ2-3; 7 nucleotides agree with TRBD1. The CDR3 runs to 16 residues. V lost 4 bases to trimming and J lost 0 bases; unmatched junction nucleotides: 8. CDR1 and CDR2 from the germline V gene are SGHRS and YFSETQ. The CDR3, as DNA: TGCGCCAGCAGCCTTGGACAGGCTACTAGCACAGATACGCAGTATTTT. Its protein product is CASSLGQATSTDTQYF.

The chain uses TRBV19 and TRBJ2-1; 8 positions agree with TRBD2. The CDR3 sequence is 16 residues long. Germline V gives CDR1 LNHDA, CDR2 SQIVND (reference sequence). V lost 0 bases and J lost 7; bases outside the gene matches: 8. The CDR3 DNA sequence: TGTGCCAGTAGTATAGATCGCGGGGGGACGGGGAATGAGCAGTTCTTC. Its protein is CASSIDRGGTGNEQFF.

The table lists this clonotype with many counts. The V and J genes are TRBV12-3 or TRBV12-4 and TRBJ1-3, with 9 positions matching TRBD1. Trimming took 5 bases from V and 2 from J; bases not matched to a gene: 4. The CDR3 spans 15 residues. CDR3 in DNA: TGTGCCAGCAGTCCAACAGGGGGCACTGGAAACACCATATATTTT. Protein product: CASSPTGGTGNTIYF.

At least ten counts were recorded for this clonotype. CDR3 DNA sequence: TGTGCCAGCAGCTTGGGGACTAGCGGGGGAACCTACGAGCAGTACTTC. Its protein product is CASSLGTSGGTYEQYF. The V call is TRBV11-2, the J call TRBJ2-7, with TRBD2 matching over 14 bases. The CDR3 loop spans 16 amino acids. Germline V gene sequence: CDR1 SGHAT, CDR2 FQNNGV. Germline trimming cut 3 bases from V and 2 bases from J; bases unmatched to any gene: 3.

This clonotype was seen repeatedly, ten times or more. This sequence joins TRBV11-2 and TRBJ2-1, with TRBD2 as a possible D gene (6 bases). CDR3 length: 15 amino acids. Trimming left V 1 base short and J 9 bases short, with 16 bases between. Germline-derived CDR1 and CDR2 are SGHAT and FQNNGV. CDR3: CASSLGVQPGGEQFF. DNA for the CDR3: TGTGCCAGCAGCTTAGGTGTACAACCCGGGGGTGAGCAGTTCTTC.

This clonotype was counted many times. The V call is TRBV11-3, the J call TRBJ2-3; D might be TRBD1 or TRBD2, each matching 6 bases. Germline loops: CDR1 SGHNT, CDR2 YENEEA. V was pared by 5 bases and J by 9 bases, with 18 bases between. This CDR3 has 14 amino acids. The CDR3 nucleotides are TGTGCCAGCAGCCCCACCCCCGTGGGGGGCACGCAGTATTTT. The encoded protein is CASSPTPVGGTQYF. Combining the CDR3 with reference TRBV11-3 and TRBJ2-3 gives the whole variable domain EAGVVQSPRYKIIEKKQPVAFWCNPISGHNTLYWYLQNLGQGPELLIRYENEEAVDDSQLPKDRFSAERLKGVDSTLKIQPAELGDSAVYLCASSPTPVGGTQYFGPGTRLTVL.

This clonotype has ten or more counts. This chain links TRBV5-6 with TRBJ1-1; D remains ambiguous. The germline CDR1 and CDR2 sequences are SGHDT and YYEEEE. Trimming shortened V by 6 bases and J by 6 bases, and 15 bases separated the two germline ends. CDR3 size: 13 residues. CDR3 protein: CASTSGTLAEAFF. In DNA, the CDR3 is TGTGCCAGCACCTCTGGAACTCTCGCTGAAGCTTTCTTT.

There are many counts of this clonotype. This rearrangement joins TRBV3-1 to TRBJ2-3; D possibly corresponds to TRBD2 (5 bases). The germline CDR1 and CDR2 sequences are LGHDT and YNNKEL (reference sequence). Trimming left V 6 bases short and J 0 bases short, with 13 bases between. CDR3 length equals 15 residues. The CDR3 region has the DNA TGTGCCAGCAGTCAATTAGCGACTAGCACAGATACGCAGTATTTT. It encodes CASSQLATSTDTQYF.

This clonotype was recorded at least ten times. The V and J genes are TRBV6-1 and TRBJ1-2; D remains ambiguous. The CDR3 contains 14 residues. Germline CDR1 reads MNHNS; CDR2 reads SASEGT. The germline V and J ends were trimmed by 6 bases and 4 bases, with 15 bases remaining between them. The CDR3 region is CASSLQEGLYGYTF. The CDR3 DNA reads TGTGCCAGCAGCCTCCAGGAGGGCCTCTATGGCTACACCTTC.

The V and J genes are TRBV5-1 and TRBJ1-2, with 8 bases matching TRBD1. Germline trimming cut 5 bases from V and 6 bases from J; bases unmatched to any gene: 6. Looked up from germline, CDR1 is SGHRS and CDR2 is YFSETQ. The CDR3 spans 13 residues. CDR3 residues: CASSRQGANGYTF. CDR3 bases: TGCGCCAGCAGTCGGCAGGGGGCGAATGGCTACACCTTC.

V gene TRBV20-1 combines with J gene TRBJ2-7, with 8 positions matching TRBD1. Germline assignment: CDR1 DFQATT and CDR2 SNEGSKA (reference sequence). CDR3 length: 12 residues. The V segment lost 7 bases and the J segment 2 bases; nucleotides outside the gene matches: 4. The CDR3 bases are TGCAGTGTTTGGACAGGGACCTACGAGCAGTACTTC. Translation: CSVWTGTYEQYF.

A note on this clonotype: Possible read error: a much larger clone is one base away. The V gene is TRBV7-3, the J gene TRBJ1-1; TRBD1 matches 7 bases. The length of the CDR3 is 15 residues. J gave up 1 base and V 5 bases, and 7 bases lay outside the gene matches. Germline CDR1 is SGHTA and CDR2 is FQGTGA. The CDR3 here is CASSAPGQTNTEAFF. For the CDR3, the DNA is TGTGCCAGCAGCGCCCCGGGACAGACGAACACTGAAGCTTTCTTT.

This clonotype occurred many times. The rearrangement links TRBV11-2 to TRBJ2-3; TRBD1 matches 10 bases. Germline CDR1 reads SGHAT; CDR2 reads FQNNGV. The ends lost 8 bases at V and 2 bases at J; junction bases unmatched: 1. This CDR3 comprises 13 residues. The CDR3 reads CASGTGDTDTQYF. The CDR3, as DNA: TGTGCCAGCGGGACAGGGGACACAGATACGCAGTATTTT.